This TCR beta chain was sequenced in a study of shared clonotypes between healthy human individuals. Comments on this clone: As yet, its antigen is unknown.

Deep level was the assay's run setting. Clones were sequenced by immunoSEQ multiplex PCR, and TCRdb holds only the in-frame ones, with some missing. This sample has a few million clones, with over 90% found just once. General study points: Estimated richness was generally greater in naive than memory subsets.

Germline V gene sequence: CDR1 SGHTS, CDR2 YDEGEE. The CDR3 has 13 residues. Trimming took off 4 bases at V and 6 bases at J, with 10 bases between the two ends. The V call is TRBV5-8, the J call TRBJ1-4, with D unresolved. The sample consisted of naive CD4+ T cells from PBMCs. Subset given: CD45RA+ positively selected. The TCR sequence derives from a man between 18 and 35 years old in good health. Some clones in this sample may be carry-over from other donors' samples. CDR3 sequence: CASSPTGDEKLFF. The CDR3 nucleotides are TGTGCCAGCAGCCCGACTGGGGATGAAAAACTGTTTTTT.